The clone carrying this T cell receptor (beta chain) has a handful of counts. Its antigen is not known. This entry is derived from a study of blood T cells in healthy people across ages. General study results and limits: Higher diversity, along with more naive CD4+ cells, distinguished long-lived donors from aged donors.

The CDR3 has 15 amino acids. From germline, CDR1 is SGHTA and CDR2 FQGNSA. J lost 4 bases, V lost 2 bases, and 6 bases had no gene match. Using a J-beta primer mix together with a sample-barcoded 5' primer, a second PCR was run for 7 to 11 cycles. TCRdb passed the 5' RACE reads through MiXCR, listing each CDR3 protein once. The table has some 640,000 distinct CDR3 sequences, under 30% seen once. This TCR derives from a woman of 80 years or more in good health. The sequenced sample was blood. V gene TRBV7-2 combines with J gene TRBJ1-1; 8 bases line up with TRBD1. This chain's CDR3 is CASSLMGRGLTEAFF. Here the CDR3 DNA reads TGTGCCAGCAGCTTAATGGGCAGGGGGCTCACTGAAGCTTTCTTT.